This entry describes one T cell receptor (beta chain). What it binds is not known. This entry belongs to a study of T cell responses to AZD1222 COVID-19 vaccine. Study summary: Pooling was applied to second doses at about 4 or about 12 weeks.

Study observations and caveats: Most donors were white British and more were female, and clonal diversity was possibly underestimated.

J lost 3 bases, V lost 2 bases, and 8 bases had no gene match. Germline V gives CDR1 SGHVS, CDR2 FQNEAQ. CDR3 length: 18 residues. Profiled with immunoSEQ multiplex PCR; TCRdb holds only in-frame clones, not every one. The table lists some 120,000 clones, roughly 89% of them singletons. The TCR sequence derives from an adult in good health. The chain couples TRBV7-8 to TRBJ2-2; the match to TRBD2 covers 11 bases. This specimen was peripheral blood, taken on day 0 of AZD1222 vaccination. CDR3 bases: TGTGCCAGCAGCTTATCCACCGGGACTAGCGGTTACACCGGGGAGCTGTTTTTT. As protein: CASSLSTGTSGYTGELFF.